This entry describes one TCR beta chain. Assay: immunoSEQ multiplex PCR; the TCRdb copy retains only in-frame clones and omits some. This table holds more than 110,000 clones, just under 95% found once. The data derive from a study of control samples from healthy donors and cancer patients. The CDR3 consists of 15 residues. Germline V gene lookup returns CDR1 MDHEN and CDR2 SYDVKM. V lost 11 bases to trimming and J lost 3 bases, with 23 bases between them. The sequencing sample was made of blood. This clonotype originated in a man aged 25 to 40 in good health. This sequence joins TRBV28 and TRBJ2-7, with D possibly called TRBD1 or TRBD2 (5 bases each). CDR3 sequence: CASGGPGPPIYEQYF. In DNA, the CDR3 is TGTGCCTCCGGTGGCCCGGGACCACCAATCTACGAGCAGTACTTC. The complete variable domain, with remaining parts taken from reference TRBV28 and TRBJ2-7, reads DVKVTQSSRYLVKRTGEKVFLECVQDMDHENMFWYRQDPGLGLRLIYFSYDVKMKEKGDIPEGYSVSREKKERFSLILESASTNQTSMYLCASGGPGPPIYEQYFGPGTRLTVT.